The 19 T cell receptor beta chains reported below all come from one sample, sequenced in a study of blood T cell repertoires in COVID-19. Only in-frame clones appear in the TCRdb table, and some are missing; sequencing was by immunoSEQ multiplex PCR. Of 200,000 to 250,000 clones in the sample, 86% were seen once. The sample taken for sequencing was peripheral blood. These TCRs come from a man aged 80 or over with acute or convalescent COVID-19.

The rearrangement links TRBV28 to TRBJ2-7, with D maybe TRBD2 (5 bases). CDR1 is MDHEN, CDR2 SYDVKM, per germline. The CDR3 covers 17 residues. Trimming took 7 bases from V and 1 from J, leaving 23 bases between them. CDR3 nucleotide sequence: TGTGCCAGCAAAGGGCAGCAGGTGCGCCCGGGGTCCTACGAGCAGTACTTC. As protein: CASKGQQVRPGSYEQYF. Full variable domain (rest looked up from reference TRBV28 and TRBJ2-7): DVKVTQSSRYLVKRTGEKVFLECVQDMDHENMFWYRQDPGLGLRLIYFSYDVKMKEKGDIPEGYSVSREKKERFSLILESASTNQTSMYLCASKGQQVRPGSYEQYFGPGTRLTVT.

J is TRBJ2-2 and V is TRBV15; D may be TRBD1 (5 bases). This CDR3 comprises 16 residues. Deletions cut 2 bases from V and 6 bases from J, with 16 bases between. In germline, CDR1 is LNHNV, CDR2 YYDKDF (reference sequence). The CDR3 region has the DNA TGTGCCACCAGCAGATCTCGGACATATGATCCCGGGGAGCTGTTTTTT. It yields the protein CATSRSRTYDPGELFF.

V gene TRBV5-1 combines with J gene TRBJ1-6; TRBD1 matches 8 bases. This CDR3 has 15 residues. Germline lookup yields CDR1 SGHRS and CDR2 YFSETQ. V lost 6 bases and J lost 5; bases outside the gene matches: 7. The CDR3 protein is CASTSQGADNSPLHF. The CDR3 nucleotides read TGCGCCAGCACTTCCCAGGGGGCGGATAATTCACCCCTCCACTTT.

The chain links TRBV3-1 (or the pseudogene TRBV3-2) to TRBJ2-3, with a weak D call TRBD2 (6 bases). Germline values: CDR1 LGHDT, CDR2 YNNKEL (reference sequence). The CDR3 contains 16 residues. The ends were cut back, 5 bases at V and 0 bases at J, with 15 bases in the middle. The CDR3 is CASSLGLRLSTDTQYF. The CDR3 DNA sequence: TGTGCCAGCAGCTTGGGACTCCGCCTTAGCACAGATACGCAGTATTTT.

This clone was seen a few times. V usage is TRBV2 and J usage is TRBJ1-5; 7 bases are a match to TRBD1. Trimming removed 10 bases from V and 4 bases from J; junction bases left unmatched: 4. CDR1 and CDR2 (germline): SNHLY, FYNNEI. This CDR3 is built from 12 residues. CDR3 sequence reads: CATRQGNQPQHF. The DNA for the CDR3 is TGTGCCACCCGACAGGGAAATCAGCCCCAGCATTTT.

CDR3 sequence reads: CASSSGVDTEAFF. CDR3 sequence (DNA): TGTGCCAGCAGCTCTGGTGTAGACACTGAAGCTTTCTTT. The chain combines TRBV5-5 with TRBJ1-1; D is unclear. The CDR3 runs to 13 residues. In germline, CDR1 is SGHKS, CDR2 YYEKEE (reference sequence). V lost 3 bases to trimming and J lost 3 bases, with 9 bases between them.

This chain uses TRBV3-1 (or the pseudogene TRBV3-2) with TRBJ2-1, with D uncertain. CDR1 LGHDT and CDR2 YNNKEL come from the germline V gene (reference sequence). V shed 5 bases and J shed 4 bases, with 18 bases lying between them. The CDR3 runs 16 residues. DNA for the CDR3: TGTGCCAGCAGCTCCACCGGGTCCCTAAAGTACAATGAGCAGTTCTTC. It translates to CASSSTGSLKYNEQFF.

This chain connects TRBV3-1 (or the pseudogene TRBV3-2) to TRBJ2-1; tentatively, D is TRBD2 (7 bases). Trimming removed 4 bases from V and 4 bases from J, with 11 bases in between. The CDR3 contains 14 residues. Germline CDR1 and CDR2: LGHDT and YNNKEL (reference sequence). The CDR3 sequence: CASSLRGGYNEQFF. The CDR3 DNA reads TGTGCCAGCAGCCTAAGGGGGGGGTACAATGAGCAGTTCTTC.

The chain is built from TRBV5-1 and TRBJ2-1, with D maybe TRBD2 (7 bases). Germline CDR1 SGHRS, CDR2 YFSETQ. Deletions cut 0 bases from V and 6 bases from J, with 16 bases between. This CDR3 has 16 amino acids. In DNA, the CDR3 is TGCGCCAGCAGCTTGGTGGGAGGGGGTTATTCCAATGAGCAGTTCTTC. Its protein is CASSLVGGGYSNEQFF.

V usage is TRBV28 and J usage is TRBJ2-2, with 9 nucleotides matching TRBD2. The CDR3 runs to 18 residues. V trimming: 6 bases; J trimming: 4 bases; junction bases outside the gene matches: 15. CDR1 is MDHEN and CDR2 is SYDVKM in the germline V gene. The CDR3 DNA sequence: TGTGCCAGCAGATCTCTAGCGGGGCCCTTCCGAGGCACCGGGGAGCTGTTTTTT. Protein sequence: CASRSLAGPFRGTGELFF.

This chain links TRBV19 with TRBJ2-2; 13 bases match TRBD2. The CDR3 consists of 18 residues. Losses at the gene ends were 2 bases for V and 1 base for J; bases not matched to a gene: 4. Germline lookup yields CDR1 LNHDA and CDR2 SQIVND (reference sequence). The chain's CDR3 is CASSIRTSGSENTGELFF. Here the CDR3 DNA reads TGTGCCAGTAGTATAAGGACTAGCGGGAGCGAGAACACCGGGGAGCTGTTTTTT.

The chain recombines TRBV21-1 with TRBJ1-3. TRBV21-1 is listed as a pseudogene. The CDR3 covers 23 residues. The CDR3: CASSKGNPGGTGPDPPSGNTIYF. CDR3 nucleotide sequence: TGTGCCAGCAGCAAAGGCAATCCGGGGGGTACAGGTCCTGATCCACCCTCTGGAAACACCATATATTTT.

The J gene is TRBJ2-5, the V gene TRBV6-4; D is possibly TRBD1 (5 bases). CDR3 size: 13 residues. Germline lookup yields CDR1 MRHNA and CDR2 SNTAGT. The V gene lost 3 bases and the J gene lost 5 bases, with 10 bases spanning the gap. The CDR3 reads CASSDYPGETQYF. The CDR3, as DNA: TGTGCCAGCAGTGATTATCCAGGGGAGACCCAGTACTTC.

The rearrangement uses TRBV6-6 and TRBJ2-7; 11 bases agree with TRBD1. Germline V CDR1 and CDR2: MNHNY, SVGAGI (reference sequence). J was trimmed by 1 base and V by 6 bases; bases with no gene match: 5. The length of the CDR3 is 15 residues. The CDR3 nucleotides are TGTGCCAGCAGGGCCGGGACAGGGGGATCCTACGAGCAGTACTTC. It encodes CASRAGTGGSYEQYF.

J is TRBJ1-5 and V is TRBV6-5; D is unclear. Germline lookup yields CDR1 MNHEY and CDR2 SVGAGI. Deletions cut 3 bases from V and 4 bases from J, with 10 bases between. This CDR3 is 14 amino acids long. CDR3 sequence reads: CASSYGAGNQPQHF. The DNA for the CDR3 is TGTGCCAGCAGTTATGGAGCGGGGAATCAGCCCCAGCATTTT.

V is TRBV6-5 and J is TRBJ2-2, with 9 bases lining up with TRBD1. This CDR3 comprises 15 residues. V was pared by 7 bases and J by 1 base, with 4 bases of the junction left unmatched. CDR1 MNHEY and CDR2 SVGAGI come from the germline V gene. CDR3 loop: CASNGQGMNTGELFF. The CDR3 DNA reads as TGTGCCAGCAACGGACAGGGGATGAACACCGGGGAGCTGTTTTTT.

The CDR3 DNA reads as TGTGCCAGCAGCCAAGACGGCCTTGAGCGGGGGGGTTTAGATACGCAGTATTTT. Translating it yields CASSQDGLERGGLDTQYF. V usage is TRBV4-2 and J usage is TRBJ2-3; TRBD2 aligns across 10 bases. Trimming at V came to 0 bases and at J to 5 bases, leaving 11 bases not matched to a gene. The length of the CDR3 is 18 residues. Germline CDR1 reads LGHNA; CDR2 reads YNFKEQ.

The chain joins TRBV12-3 or TRBV12-4 to TRBJ2-7, with D tentatively TRBD1 (5 bases). Trimming removed 3 bases at V and 6 bases at J, with 12 bases between. The CDR3 totals 13 residues. The CDR3 nucleotides read TGTGCCAGCAGTTTTCAGGGTCTCTCCGAGCAGTACTTC. Translation: CASSFQGLSEQYF.

The V call is TRBV19, the J call TRBJ2-3, with TRBD1 matching over 9 bases. The J segment lost 7 bases and the V segment lost 6 bases, leaving 8 bases of the junction unmatched. Germline lookup yields CDR1 LNHDA and CDR2 SQIVND (reference sequence). The CDR3 spans 14 residues. This CDR3 reads CASSPTGGANTQYF. CDR3 sequence (DNA): TGTGCCAGTAGCCCGACAGGGGGTGCGAATACGCAGTATTTT.